This T cell receptor (beta chain) was retrieved from a study of blood T cell repertoires in COVID-19. The wider study: From the United States, Italy and Spain came samples of acute and convalescent COVID-19.

The protocol was immunoSEQ multiplex PCR, while the TCRdb copy is restricted to in-frame clones and leaves out a portion. Of approximately 220,000 clones listed, more than 70% are singletons. The CDR3 is 13 amino acids. Germline assignment: CDR1 ENHRY and CDR2 SYGVKD. V dropped 9 bases and J dropped 4; count of bases not matched to a gene: 4. This TCR was sampled from a woman aged 45 to 65 with acute or convalescent COVID-19. V usage is TRBV10-3 and J usage is TRBJ2-3; 10 bases agree with TRBD1. The sample consisted of peripheral blood. The CDR3 sequence: CAIGGQGSDTQYF. The DNA for the CDR3 is TGTGCCATTGGGGGACAGGGGTCAGATACGCAGTATTTT.